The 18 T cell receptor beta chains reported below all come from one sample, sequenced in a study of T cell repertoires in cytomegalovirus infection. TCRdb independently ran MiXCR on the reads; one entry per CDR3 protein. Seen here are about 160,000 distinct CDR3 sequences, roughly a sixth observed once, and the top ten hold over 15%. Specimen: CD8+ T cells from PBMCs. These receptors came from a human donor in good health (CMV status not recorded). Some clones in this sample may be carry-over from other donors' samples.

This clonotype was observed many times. CDR3 sequence reads: CASSLNGDRGKGKLFF. The CDR3 DNA follows: TGTGCCAGCAGCTTAAACGGAGACAGGGGGAAGGGAAAACTGTTTTTT. This chain links TRBV7-2 with TRBJ1-4, with 9 bases that match TRBD1. Unmatched junction bases numbered 11, after V lost 2 bases and J lost 10 bases. The V gene's germline CDR1 is SGHTA and CDR2 FQGNSA. This CDR3 is built from 16 residues.

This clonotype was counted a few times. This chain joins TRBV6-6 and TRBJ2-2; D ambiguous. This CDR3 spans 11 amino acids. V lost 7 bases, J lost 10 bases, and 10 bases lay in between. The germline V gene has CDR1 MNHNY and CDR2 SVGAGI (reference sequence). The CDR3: CASTRSVELFF. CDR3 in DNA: TGTGCCAGCACCAGGAGTGTGGAGCTGTTTTTT.

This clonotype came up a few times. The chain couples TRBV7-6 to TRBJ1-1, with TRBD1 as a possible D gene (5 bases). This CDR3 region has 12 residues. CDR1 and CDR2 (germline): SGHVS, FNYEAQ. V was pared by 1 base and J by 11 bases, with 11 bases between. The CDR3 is CASSLEAGRAFF. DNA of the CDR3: TGTGCCAGCAGCTTAGAGGCAGGGAGGGCTTTCTTT.

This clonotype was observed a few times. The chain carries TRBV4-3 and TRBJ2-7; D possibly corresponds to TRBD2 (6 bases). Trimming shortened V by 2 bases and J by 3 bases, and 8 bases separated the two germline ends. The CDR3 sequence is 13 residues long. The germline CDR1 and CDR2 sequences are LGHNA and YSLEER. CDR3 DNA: TGCGCCAGCAGCCAAACTAGCAGCTACGAGCAGTACTTC. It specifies CASSQTSSYEQYF.

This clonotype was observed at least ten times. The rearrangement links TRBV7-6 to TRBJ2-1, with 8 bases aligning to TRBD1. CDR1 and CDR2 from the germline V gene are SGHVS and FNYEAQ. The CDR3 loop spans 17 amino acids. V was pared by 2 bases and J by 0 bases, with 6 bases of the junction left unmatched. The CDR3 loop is CASSLTPTGDSYNEQFF. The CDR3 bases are TGTGCCAGCAGCTTAACCCCGACAGGGGACTCCTACAATGAGCAGTTCTTC.

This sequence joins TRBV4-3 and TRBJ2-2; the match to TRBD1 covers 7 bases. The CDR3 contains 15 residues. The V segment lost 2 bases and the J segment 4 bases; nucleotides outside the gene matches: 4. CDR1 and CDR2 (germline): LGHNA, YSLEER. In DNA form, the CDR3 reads TGCGCCAGCAGCCAAACGGACAGGATCACCGGGGAGCTGTTTTTT. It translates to CASSQTDRITGELFF.

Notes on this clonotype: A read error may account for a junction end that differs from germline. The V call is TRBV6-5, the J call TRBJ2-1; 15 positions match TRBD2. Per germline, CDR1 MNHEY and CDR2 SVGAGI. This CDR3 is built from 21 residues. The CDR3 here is CTSSYVAGLAGGTPLQGEQFF. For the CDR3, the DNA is TGTACCAGCAGTTACGTGGCGGGACTAGCGGGGGGTACGCCCCTCCAAGGTGAGCAGTTCTTC.

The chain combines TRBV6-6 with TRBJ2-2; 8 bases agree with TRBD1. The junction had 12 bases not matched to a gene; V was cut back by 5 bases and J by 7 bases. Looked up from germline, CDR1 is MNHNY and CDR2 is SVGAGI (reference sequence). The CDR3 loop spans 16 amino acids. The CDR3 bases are TGTGCCAGCAGTCCATCGGACAGGGCAGGTGGCGGGGAGCTGTTTTTT. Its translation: CASSPSDRAGGGELFF.

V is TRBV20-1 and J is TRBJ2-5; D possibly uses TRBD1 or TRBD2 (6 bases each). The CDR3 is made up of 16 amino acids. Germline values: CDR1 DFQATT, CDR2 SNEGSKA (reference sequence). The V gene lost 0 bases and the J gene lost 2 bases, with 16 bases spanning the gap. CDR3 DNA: TGCAGTGCTAGAGATTTCAAGGGGGAGGCGCAAGAGACCCAGTACTTC. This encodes CSARDFKGEAQETQYF.

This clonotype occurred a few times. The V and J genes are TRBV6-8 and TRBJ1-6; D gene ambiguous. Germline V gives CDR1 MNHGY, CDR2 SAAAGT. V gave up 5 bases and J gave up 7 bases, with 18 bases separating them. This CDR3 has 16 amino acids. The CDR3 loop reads CASSLNPGILNSPLHF. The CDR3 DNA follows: TGTGCCAGCAGTCTCAACCCGGGAATCTTGAATTCACCCCTCCACTTT.

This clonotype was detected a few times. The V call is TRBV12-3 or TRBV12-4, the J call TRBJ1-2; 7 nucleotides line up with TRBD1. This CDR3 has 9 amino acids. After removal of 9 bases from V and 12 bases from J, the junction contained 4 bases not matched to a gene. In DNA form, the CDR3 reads TGTGCCAGAGACAGGGTTCACACCTTC. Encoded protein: CARDRVHTF.

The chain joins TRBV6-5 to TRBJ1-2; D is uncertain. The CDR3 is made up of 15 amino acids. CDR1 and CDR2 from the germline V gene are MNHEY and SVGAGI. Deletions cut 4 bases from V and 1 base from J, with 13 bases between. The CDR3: CASSSMSPVNYGYTF. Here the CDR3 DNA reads TGTGCCAGCAGTTCAATGTCGCCTGTTAACTATGGCTACACCTTC.

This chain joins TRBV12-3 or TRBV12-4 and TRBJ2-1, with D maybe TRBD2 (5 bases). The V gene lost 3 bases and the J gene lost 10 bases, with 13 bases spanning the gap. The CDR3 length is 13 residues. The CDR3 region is CASSLGQAAEQFF. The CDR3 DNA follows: TGTGCCAGCAGTTTGGGTCAAGCGGCAGAGCAGTTCTTC.

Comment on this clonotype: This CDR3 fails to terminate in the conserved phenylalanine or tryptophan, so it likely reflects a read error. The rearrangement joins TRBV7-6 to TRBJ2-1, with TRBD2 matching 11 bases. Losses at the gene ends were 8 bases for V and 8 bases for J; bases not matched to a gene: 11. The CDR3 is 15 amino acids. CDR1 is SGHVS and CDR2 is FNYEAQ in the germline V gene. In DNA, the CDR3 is TGTGCCAGCCGTAGCGGGAGGGAACTCGGGGATGAGCAGTTCGTC. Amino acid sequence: CASRSGRELGDEQFV.

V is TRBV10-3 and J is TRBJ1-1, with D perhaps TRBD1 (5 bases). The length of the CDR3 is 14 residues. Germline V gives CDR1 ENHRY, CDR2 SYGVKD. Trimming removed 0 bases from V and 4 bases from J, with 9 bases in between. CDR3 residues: CAISESSGVTEAFF. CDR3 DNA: TGTGCCATCAGTGAGTCTTCGGGGGTCACTGAAGCTTTCTTT.

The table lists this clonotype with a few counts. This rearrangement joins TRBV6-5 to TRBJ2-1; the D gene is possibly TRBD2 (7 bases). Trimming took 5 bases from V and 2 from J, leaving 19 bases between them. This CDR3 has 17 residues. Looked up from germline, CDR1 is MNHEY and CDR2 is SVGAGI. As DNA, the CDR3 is TGTGCCAGCAGTGAGAGATCTGCGGGGGCGCCCTACAATGAGCAGTTCTTC. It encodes CASSERSAGAPYNEQFF.

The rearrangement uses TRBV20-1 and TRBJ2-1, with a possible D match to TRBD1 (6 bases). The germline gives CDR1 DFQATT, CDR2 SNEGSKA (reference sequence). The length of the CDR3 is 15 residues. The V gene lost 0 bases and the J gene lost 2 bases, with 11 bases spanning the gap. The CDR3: CSARDSWGPYNEQFF. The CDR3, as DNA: TGCAGTGCTAGAGATTCTTGGGGGCCCTACAATGAGCAGTTCTTC.

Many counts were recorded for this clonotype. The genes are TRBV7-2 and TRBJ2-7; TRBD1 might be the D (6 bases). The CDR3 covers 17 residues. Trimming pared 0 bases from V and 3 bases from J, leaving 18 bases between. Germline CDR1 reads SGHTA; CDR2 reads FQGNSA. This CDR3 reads CASSLAPRQVTIYEQYF. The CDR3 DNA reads TGTGCCAGCAGCTTAGCCCCTCGACAGGTAACAATCTACGAGCAGTACTTC.